The clone carrying this TCR beta chain has ten or more counts. The source of the sample is a study of T cells after yellow fever vaccination. TCRdb re-analysed the 5' RACE reads in MiXCR, keeping a single row per CDR3 protein. In the table there are a few hundred thousand distinct CDR3 sequences, 17% of which are singletons. Germline V gene data show CDR1 as SEHNR and CDR2 as FQNEAQ (reference sequence). The CDR3 is 13 residues long. Trimming took 5 bases from V and 4 from J, leaving 11 bases between them. V usage is TRBV7-9 and J usage is TRBJ1-2, with D unresolved. The TCR comes from a man aged 18 to 30 who received the YFV17D yellow fever vaccine. The sequencing here drew on PBMCs, taken 5 days after the first yellow fever vaccination. The CDR3 bases are TGTGCCAGCAGCCCTGACGAGGGCTATGGCTACACCTTC. It yields the protein CASSPDEGYGYTF.